The clone carrying this T cell receptor (beta chain) was detected only once. What it recognizes is unknown. Generated by immunoSEQ multiplex PCR, the TCRdb table keeps only in-frame clones and is missing some. The sample includes 30,000 to 35,000 clones, approximately 89% of them seen just once. Blood got drawn at baseline, again on cycle 4 day 1, and then on cycle 7 day 1. This sample was included in a study of OX40 agonist ivuxolimab in advanced cancers. On the study more broadly: Patients took ivuxolimab, an agonistic anti-OX40 (CD134) antibody. Antecedent anti-PD-1, anti-PD-L1 or anti-CTLA-4 therapy was permissible, with over 35% having received some.

Overall study findings and caveats: At 0.1 to 3.0 mg/kg and by week 6, clonal expansion occurred in CD4+ and CD8+ blood T cells.

CDR3 length equals 14 residues. CDR1 is SGDLS, CDR2 YYNGEE, per germline. V was pared by 3 bases and J by 8 bases, with 17 bases between. This sequence joins TRBV9 and TRBJ1-1, with a possible D match to TRBD1 (6 bases). The specimen was CD4+ or CD8+ T cells sorted from blood, collected in a trial of the OX40 agonist ivuxolimab. This receptor was obtained from an adult with an advanced solid tumor such as melanoma, head and neck, liver or kidney cancer. CDR3: CASSAALTQGEAFF. DNA of the CDR3: TGTGCCAGCAGCGCTGCCCTAACCCAGGGGGAAGCTTTCTTT.